Listed below are T cell receptor beta chains from one sample, sequenced in a study of T-cell reconstitution after alpha-beta-depleted transplantation in children. TCRdb fed the PCR reads into MiXCR, producing one record per CDR3 protein. The repertoire holds about a million distinct CDR3 sequences, about 29% seen once, with over 25% in the top ten. This material consisted of PBMCs, mostly from graft donor cells, taken 360 days after TCRalphabeta/CD19-depleted stem cell transplant. The receptors were sampled from a boy under three years old who had a stem cell transplant for SCID, so the T cells may come from the graft donor. Each CDR3 is given with its conserved first and last residue. A D gene is named only where the DNA matches it firmly. Clone size is stated in some rows and not others, as once, few, many or a class when expanded.

CDR3,DNA,size,D,V,J
CASSYERVGELFF,TGTGCCAGCAGTTACGAGAGGGTCGGGGAGCTGTTTTTT,few,.,TRBV6-2/TRBV6-3,TRBJ2-2
CASSQAYREPYNEQFF,TGTGCCAGCAGCCAAGCCTACAGGGAACCTTACAATGAGCAGTTCTTC,.,.,TRBV14,TRBJ2-1
CSVHRGGLRYEQYF,TGCAGCGTCCACCGGGGAGGGCTTAGATACGAGCAGTACTTC,many,TRBD2,TRBV29-1,TRBJ2-7
CSADTSGGANEQFF,TGCAGTGCCGACACTAGCGGGGGGGCCAATGAGCAGTTCTTC,few,TRBD2,TRBV20-1,TRBJ2-1
CASSLIIQGAGETQYF,TGTGCCAGCAGTTTAATAATACAGGGGGCAGGGGAGACCCAGTACTTC,few,TRBD1,TRBV28,TRBJ2-5
CASSQEFGQGYNEQFF,TGTGCCAGCAGCCAAGAATTTGGCCAGGGCTACAATGAGCAGTTCTTC,few,.,TRBV3-1,TRBJ2-1
CASSWARGPDTDTQYF,TGCGCCAGCAGCTGGGCCCGTGGACCGGACACAGATACGCAGTATTTT,few,.,TRBV5-1,TRBJ2-3
CASSPNPGQGGEQFF,TGCGCCAGCAGCCCGAATCCGGGACAGGGAGGTGAGCAGTTCTTC,few,TRBD1,TRBV5-1,TRBJ2-1
CASSLAGTSPSGELFF,TGTGCCAGCAGCTTAGCAGGCACTAGCCCATCCGGGGAGCTGTTTTTT,.,.,TRBV7-8,TRBJ2-2
CASSTFWGGEQYF,TGTGCCAGCAGCACCTTCTGGGGTGGCGAGCAGTACTTC,.,.,TRBV11-2,TRBJ2-7
CASSFDRWGEQYF,TGTGCCAGCAGCTTCGACCGTTGGGGCGAGCAGTACTTC,few,.,TRBV7-8,TRBJ2-7
CSVGEGVGDEQFF,TGCAGCGTTGGGGAGGGGGTGGGGGATGAGCAGTTCTTC,few,.,TRBV29-1,TRBJ2-1
CASSLAQDWPKETQYF,TGTGCCAGCAGCTTAGCCCAGGACTGGCCCAAAGAGACCCAGTACTTC,.,.,TRBV11-1,TRBJ2-5
CASSQDRLARPGELFF,TGTGCCAGCAGCCAAGATCGGCTAGCGCGGCCCGGGGAGCTGTTTTTT,.,.,TRBV4-2,TRBJ2-2
CASSQDGSRWKHTEAFF,TGCGCCAGCAGCCAAGATGGGTCTAGGTGGAAGCACACTGAAGCTTTCTTT,.,.,TRBV4-1,TRBJ1-1
CASSFSPQETQYF,TGCGCCAGCAGCTTCTCTCCCCAAGAGACCCAGTACTTC,many,.,TRBV5-1,TRBJ2-5